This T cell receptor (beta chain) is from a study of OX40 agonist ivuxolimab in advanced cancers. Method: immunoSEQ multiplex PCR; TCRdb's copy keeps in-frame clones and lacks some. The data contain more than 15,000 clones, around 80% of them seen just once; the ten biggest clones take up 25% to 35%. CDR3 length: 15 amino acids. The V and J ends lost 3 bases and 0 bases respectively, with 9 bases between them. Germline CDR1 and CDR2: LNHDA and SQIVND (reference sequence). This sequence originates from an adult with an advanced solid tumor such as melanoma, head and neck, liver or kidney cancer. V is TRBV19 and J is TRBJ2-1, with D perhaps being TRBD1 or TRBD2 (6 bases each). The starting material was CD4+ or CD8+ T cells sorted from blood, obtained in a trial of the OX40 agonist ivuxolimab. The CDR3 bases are TGTGCCAGTAGTATTGGAGGGGGCTCCTACAATGAGCAGTTCTTC. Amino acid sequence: CASSIGGGSYNEQFF.